This is a list of T cell receptor beta chains from one sample in a study of blood T cells in healthy people across ages. TCRdb analysed the 5' RACE reads with MiXCR anew, one entry per CDR3 protein. The table records over a million distinct CDR3 sequences, roughly 45% of them present only once. Sequenced sample: blood. The receptors come from an older woman in good health. Both conserved end residues are part of each CDR3. Each record gives: V gene, clone size, D gene, J gene, CDR3 DNA, CDR3 protein. D genes are given only for firm matches. Where a row states a size, it is once, few, many or the class of an expanded clone; other rows omit it.

TRBV20-1	.	TRBD2	TRBJ2-1	TGCAGTGCTAGAGATGGAAGCGGGAGGGACTGCAATGAGCAGTTCTTC	CSARDGSGRDCNEQFF
TRBV6-6	many	.	TRBJ2-3	TGTGCCAGCAGTTACTTGTTAGATACGCAGTATTTT	CASSYLLDTQYF
TRBV29-1	.	.	TRBJ1-1	TGCAGCGTTGAAGTTGGCAGCACTGAAGCTTTCTTT	CSVEVGSTEAFF
TRBV4-2	once	TRBD2	TRBJ2-5	TGTGCCGGCAGCCACCTAATAGGCGGGACTAGCGCGGGGACCCAGTACTTC	CAGSHLIGGTSAGTQYF
TRBV6-5	.	.	TRBJ2-7	TGTGCCAGCAGTTATTCCGGGATCCTTTACGAGCAGTACTTC	CASSYSGILYEQYF
TRBV9	.	.	TRBJ2-1	TGTGCCAGCAGCGTGGAGGTGAATGAGCAGTTCTTC	CASSVEVNEQFF
TRBV3-1	.	TRBD2	TRBJ2-1	TGTGCCAGCAGCCTTAGCGGGAGGGCCTTTTATGAGCAGTTCTTC	CASSLSGRAFYEQFF
TRBV28	once	.	TRBJ2-5	TGTGCCACCCAAAGGGATGGGGGGATGGGTTGGGAGACCCAGTACTTC	CATQRDGGMGWETQYF
TRBV20-1	.	TRBD2	TRBJ2-7	TGCAGTGCCTTCGGAACTAGCGGCTACTACGAGCAGTACTTC	CSAFGTSGYYEQYF
TRBV27	few	.	TRBJ2-7	TGTGCCAGCAGGTGGGGATACGAGCAGTACTTC	CASRWGYEQYF
TRBV20-1	.	TRBD1	TRBJ2-1	TGCAGTGCTTGGGGGACAGGGGGCTGGAACAATGAGCAGTTCTTC	CSAWGTGGWNNEQFF
TRBV7-2	.	.	TRBJ2-3	TGTGCCAGCAGCTTACGACCGACTAGCACAGATACGCAGTATTTT	CASSLRPTSTDTQYF
TRBV13	.	TRBD2	TRBJ2-7	TGTGCCAGCAGCTTACTTGGCGGGGGGGAGGTCGAGCAGTACTTC	CASSLLGGGEVEQYF
TRBV15	.	TRBD1	TRBJ2-5	TGTGCCACCGAAGGGGACAGGGGGCTCGGAAATGAGCAGTACTTC	CATEGDRGLGNEQYF
TRBV11-2	.	.	TRBJ2-3	TGTGCCAGCAGCTTAGCTGCGGGGAGCACAGATACGCAGTATTTT	CASSLAAGSTDTQYF
TRBV6-1	.	.	TRBJ1-2	TGTGCCAGCAGTGAAGATTGGCGGGGCTATGGCTACACCTTC	CASSEDWRGYGYTF
TRBV5-6	many	.	TRBJ2-4	TGTGCCAGCAGCTTGGGAGTGGATAGACTAGCCAAAAACATTCAGTACTTC	CASSLGVDRLAKNIQYF
TRBV6-5	many	.	TRBJ2-7	TGTGCCAGCAGCGACCCCTCCTACGAGCAGTACTTC	CASSDPSYEQYF
TRBV12-5	.	TRBD1	TRBJ2-7	TGTGCTAGTGGTGACAGGGTTGGTAGAAAAATCGAGCAGTACTTC	CASGDRVGRKIEQYF
TRBV27	.	TRBD2	TRBJ2-1	TGTGCCAGCAGTTTAATACTAGCGGGGAAAAAGGATGAGCAGTTCTTC	CASSLILAGKKDEQFF
TRBV5-1	.	.	TRBJ1-2	TGCGCCAGCTCCACTGGACAGATTTCTTACAATGGCTACACCTTC	CASSTGQISYNGYTF
TRBV7-2	once	.	TRBJ1-1	TGTGCCAGCAGCTCAGTTTCGGGTTCGAGAACTGAAGCTTTCTTT	CASSSVSGSRTEAFF
TRBV20-1	.	.	TRBJ1-1	TGCAGTGCTAGAATAGTAAATCGGGGGCCGAACACTGAAGCTTTCTTT	CSARIVNRGPNTEAFF
TRBV5-1	.	.	TRBJ1-2	TGCGCCAGCAGCGGGGACGGGACGACCTATGGCTACACCTTC	CASSGDGTTYGYTF
TRBV18	.	.	TRBJ2-7	TGTGCCAGCTCACCGAAGCGCAGGGACGAGCAGTACTTC	CASSPKRRDEQYF
TRBV10-3	few	TRBD2	TRBJ2-7	TGTGCCATCAGTGTATTCGGGGCTATTGGGGGGACTAAAGACTCCTACGAGCAGTACTTC	CAISVFGAIGGTKDSYEQYF
TRBV10-2	.	TRBD2	TRBJ2-1	TGCGCCAGCAGTGAGGTAGCGGGAAAGCAGTTCTTC	CASSEVAGKQFF
TRBV20-1	.	.	TRBJ2-5	TGCAGTGCTAGAGATCCACAGCAGGTGTACCAAGAGACCCAGTACTTC	CSARDPQQVYQETQYF
TRBV6-1	.	TRBD2	TRBJ2-1	TGTGCCAGCAGTCCTTCCGGGACTAGCCACATTTACCAAGAGACCCAGTTCTTC	CASSPSGTSHIYQETQFF
TRBV6-2/TRBV6-3	.	TRBD2	TRBJ2-3	TGTGCCAGCAGTTGGCGGGCGGGAGACACGGTAGATACGCAGTATTTT	CASSWRAGDTVDTQYF
TRBV9	.	.	TRBJ2-2	TGTGCCAGCAGCGTAGGTCAGGGGGGCAACACCGGGGAGCTGTTTTTT	CASSVGQGGNTGELFF
TRBV6-5	.	TRBD1	TRBJ2-7	TGTGCCAGCAGTATAACAGGGGTTTGGTACGAGCAGTACTTC	CASSITGVWYEQYF
TRBV3-1	many	TRBD2	TRBJ2-3	TGTGCCAGCAGCCGGACTAGCGGGAGTGCAGATACGCAGTATTTT	CASSRTSGSADTQYF
TRBV12-3/TRBV12-4	.	.	TRBJ2-7	TGTGCCAGCAGTTTTCGTCCCCCGTTAAGGCCGGGCGGGCGGACCGCGTACGAGCAGTACTTC	CASSFRPPLRPGGRTAYEQYF
TRBV6-5	.	TRBD2	TRBJ2-5	TGTGCCAGCGGAATCGATAGCGGGAGTGGGGAGACCCAGTACTTC	CASGIDSGSGETQYF
TRBV7-9	few	.	TRBJ2-1	TGTGCCAGCTCCGCTACCGGCGGGGCCTACAATGAGCAGTTCTTC	CASSATGGAYNEQFF
TRBV10-3	.	.	TRBJ2-6	TGTGCCATCAGTGTAGCGTCTGATGGGGCCCACGTCCTGACTTTC	CAISVASDGAHVLTF
TRBV3-1	few	TRBD2	TRBJ2-2	TGTGCCAGCAGCCAAGATGGCTTAGCGGGAGGCACCGGGGAGCTGTTTTTT	CASSQDGLAGGTGELFF
TRBV7-9	.	TRBD1	TRBJ2-5	TGTGCCAGCAGCTCCCGGGACAGGGGCCTACAAGAGACCCAGTACTTC	CASSSRDRGLQETQYF
TRBV6-1	once	.	TRBJ2-5	TGTGCCAGCAGTGACCCGGAGGGCGGGAATGAGCAGTACTTC	CASSDPEGGNEQYF
TRBV20-1	.	.	TRBJ1-1	TGCAGTGCTAAGTTCGCGAACACTGAAGCTTTCTTT	CSAKFANTEAFF
TRBV28	.	.	TRBJ2-1	TGTGCCAGCCGGGATGACAGTGAGCAGTTCTTC	CASRDDSEQFF
TRBV28	few	.	TRBJ1-4	TGTGCCAGCAGTTTACAGGGTGCTAATGAAAAACTGTTTTTT	CASSLQGANEKLFF
TRBV10-2	few	TRBD2	TRBJ2-3	TGCGCCAGCAGGACTAGCGGGGCTGGCACAGATACGCAGTATTTT	CASRTSGAGTDTQYF
TRBV15	.	.	TRBJ2-7	TGTGCCACCAGCAGAGATATTAGGGCGGGACAATCCTACGAGCAGTACTTC	CATSRDIRAGQSYEQYF
TRBV29-1	few	.	TRBJ2-1	TGCAGCGCTGCTTCGGGGGCTAAGCAGTTCTTC	CSAASGAKQFF
TRBV25-1	.	.	TRBJ1-1	TGTGCCAGCAGTTCCCGGACCTTCACAAGTACTGAAGCTTTCTTT	CASSSRTFTSTEAFF
TRBV5-6	.	.	TRBJ1-6	TGTGCCAGCAGTCATCAACAGATGCCCTATAATTCACCCCTCCACTTT	CASSHQQMPYNSPLHF
TRBV10-2	few	.	TRBJ2-1	TGCGCCAGCAGTGAGACCCCCGGGCAGTTCTTC	CASSETPGQFF
TRBV6-5	.	TRBD1	TRBJ1-5	TGTGCCAGCAGTCCCCTAGGGACAGGGGGACCCCAGCCCCAGCATTTT	CASSPLGTGGPQPQHF
TRBV6-5	.	TRBD1	TRBJ2-1	TGTGCCAGCAGGATGACAGGGGGCGCGCTCGGGAATGAGCAGTTCTTC	CASRMTGGALGNEQFF
TRBV9	.	.	TRBJ2-7	TGTGCCAGCAGCGTAGGGGTAGCGGCAGCCTACAATGAGCAGTACTTC	CASSVGVAAAYNEQYF
TRBV12-3/TRBV12-4	.	TRBD2	TRBJ2-2	TGTGCCAGTGAGGGGACTAGCGGGAGCCCCGGGGAGCTGTTTTTT	CASEGTSGSPGELFF